The 26 T cell receptor beta chains below all came from one sample that was sequenced in a study of blood T cell repertoires in COVID-19 (TCRdb year 2020). The protocol used for the library was the immunoSEQ multiplex PCR assay. Here the immuneACCESS table is served through TCRdb, limited to in-frame sequences with V and J called. Missing clones are a known gap in these copies; in checked studies unresolved V genes cover under half, and the rest lacks a known reason. The sample table records 250,000 to 300,000 clones; approximately 88% of these occur just once. About 1.7% of the sample rests with the top ten. Material for sequencing was PBMCs or T cells enriched from blood (not recorded which). Receptors originate from a middle-aged woman who had recovered from COVID-19.

The chain carries TRBV19 and TRBJ2-2, with 9 nucleotides matching TRBD1. CDR3 length equals 16 residues. Trimming at V came to 1 base and at J to 5 bases, leaving 5 bases not matched to a gene. CDR1 is LNHDA and CDR2 is SQIVND in the germline V gene (reference sequence). The CDR3 here is CASSIVGTGKTGELFF. The CDR3 bases are TGTGCCAGTAGTATAGTAGGGACAGGGAAGACCGGGGAGCTGTTTTTT. Based on the CDR3 plus reference TRBV19 and TRBJ2-2, the full variable domain is DGGITQSPKYLFRKEGQNVTLSCEQNLNHDAMYWYRQDPGQGLRLIYYSQIVNDFQKGDIAEGYSVSREKKESFPLTVTSAQKNPTAFYLCASSIVGTGKTGELFFGEGSRLTVL.

The chain is built from TRBV5-4 and TRBJ1-3; D call uncertain. CDR3 size: 13 residues. V lost 0 bases and J lost 11, with 12 bases in between. Germline CDR1 is SGHNT and CDR2 is YYREEE (reference sequence). CDR3 amino acids: CASSLAPGAAIYF. CDR3 sequence (DNA): TGTGCCAGCAGCTTGGCCCCGGGAGCCGCCATATATTTT.

V is TRBV6-2 or TRBV6-3 and J is TRBJ2-1, with TRBD1 identical over 10 bases. This CDR3 has 16 residues. Germline V gene lookup returns CDR1 MNHEY and CDR2 SVGEGT. Trimming removed 6 bases from V and 6 bases from J; junction bases left unmatched: 11. The CDR3 sequence is CASSRADRGLSNEQFF. The CDR3 DNA reads as TGTGCCAGCAGCCGCGCCGACAGGGGGCTAAGCAATGAGCAGTTCTTC.

This clone showed up just once. V is TRBV7-9 and J is TRBJ2-1, with 11 nucleotides matching TRBD2. Per germline, CDR1 SEHNR and CDR2 FQNEAQ (reference sequence). The V segment lost 5 bases and the J segment 7 bases; nucleotides outside the gene matches: 7. The CDR3 is made up of 15 amino acids. The DNA of the CDR3 is TGTGCCAGCAGCCCCGGGACTAGCGGCCTGAATGAGCAGTTCTTC. Its protein product is CASSPGTSGLNEQFF.

The count of this clone is one. V is TRBV13 and J is TRBJ2-1; TRBD1 aligns across 7 bases. The CDR3 extends over 15 amino acids. With 5 bases clipped from V and 5 bases from J, the junction kept 9 bases outside the gene matches. The germline gives CDR1 PRHDT, CDR2 FYEKMQ (reference sequence). As DNA, the CDR3 is TGTGCCAGCAGCCAGACAGGGTTTCCGCACAATGAGCAGTTCTTC. The encoded protein is CASSQTGFPHNEQFF.

CDR3 amino acids: CASSESAGFNEKLFF. As DNA, the CDR3 is TGTGCCAGCAGTGAATCGGCAGGGTTTAATGAAAAACTGTTTTTT. The V gene is TRBV2, the J gene TRBJ1-4; possible D gene TRBD1, 5 bases. Per the germline V gene, CDR1 is SNHLY and CDR2 is FYNNEI. The CDR3 is 15 amino acids. The V gene lost 2 bases and the J gene lost 4 bases, with 11 bases spanning the gap.

This clone was counted between two and nine times. This sequence joins TRBV27 and TRBJ1-1, with TRBD1 matching 7 bases. This CDR3 has 14 amino acids. The germline CDR1 and CDR2 sequences are MNHEY and SMNVEV (reference sequence). V gave up 2 bases and J gave up 1 base; unmatched junction bases: 1. The CDR3: CASSLGQANTEAFF. The CDR3 DNA reads as TGTGCCAGCAGTTTAGGACAGGCGAACACTGAAGCTTTCTTT.

This clone was counted only a few times. J is TRBJ1-2 and V is TRBV6-6; TRBD1 might be the D (5 bases). Germline CDR1 and CDR2: MNHNY and SVGAGI (reference sequence). The length of the CDR3 is 17 residues. Trimming cost V 5 bases and J 1 base, with 20 bases left between them. CDR3 region: CASSRTSQGPRNYGYTF. Here the CDR3 DNA reads TGTGCCAGCAGTCGGACAAGCCAAGGCCCGCGTAACTATGGCTACACCTTC.

CDR3 residues: CASSYSRSLGYTF. CDR3 bases: TGTGCCAGCAGTTACTCGAGGTCTCTTGGCTACACCTTC. The V call is TRBV6-5, the J call TRBJ1-2; the D is unclear. From germline, CDR1 is MNHEY and CDR2 SVGAGI. Deletions cut 0 bases from V and 7 bases from J, with 9 bases between. The length of the CDR3 is 13 residues.

The rearrangement links TRBV3-1 (or the pseudogene TRBV3-2) to TRBJ2-1; 8 bases line up with TRBD2. J lost 14 bases, V lost 1 base, and 13 bases had no gene match. Per the germline V gene, CDR1 is LGHDT and CDR2 is YNNKEL (reference sequence). The CDR3 sequence is 15 residues long. The CDR3 sequence is CASSQGASGRGKKFF. The CDR3 nucleotides are TGTGCCAGCAGCCAAGGGGCGAGCGGGAGAGGCAAAAAGTTCTTC.

The chain uses TRBV20-1 and TRBJ2-1, with D possibly matching TRBD2 (5 bases). Germline V gene sequence: CDR1 DFQATT, CDR2 SNEGSKA (reference sequence). The CDR3 runs to 11 residues. The V end lost 4 bases, the J end lost 4 bases, and 5 bases lay between the germline ends. The CDR3 region has the DNA TGCAGTGCTACGGGGTACAATGAGCAGTTCTTC. Translation: CSATGYNEQFF.

The genes are TRBV7-6 and TRBJ2-7; TRBD1 aligns across 10 bases. CDR3 length: 17 amino acids. V lost 3 bases to trimming and J lost 1 base; unmatched junction nucleotides: 9. Germline assignment: CDR1 SGHVS and CDR2 FNYEAQ. The CDR3 DNA follows: TGTGCCAGCAGCTTCCACCGGGACAGGGGTTTGTCCTACGAGCAGTACTTC. Its protein is CASSFHRDRGLSYEQYF.

The J gene is TRBJ1-1, the V gene TRBV9; D may be TRBD1 (6 bases). The germline V gene encodes CDR1 SGDLS and CDR2 YYNGEE. V was clipped by 2 bases and J by 0 bases, with 17 bases between them. The CDR3 is made up of 17 amino acids. CDR3 sequence (DNA): TGTGCCAGCAGCGTGGACAGTAAGTCCCCGCTGAACACTGAAGCTTTCTTT. Its protein product is CASSVDSKSPLNTEAFF. Together with reference TRBV9 and TRBJ1-1, the CDR3 gives the full variable domain: DSGVTQTPKHLITATGQRVTLRCSPRSGDLSVYWYQQSLDQGLQFLIQYYNGEERAKGNILERFSAQQFPDLHSELNLSSLELGDSALYFCASSVDSKSPLNTEAFFGQGTRLTVV.

CDR3 coding DNA: TGTGCCAGCACTCCCACAGGGGCAATGAACACTGAAGCTTTCTTT. Encoded protein: CASTPTGAMNTEAFF. This chain uses TRBV27 with TRBJ1-1; 7 bases are shared with TRBD1. Germline V gene lookup returns CDR1 MNHEY and CDR2 SMNVEV (reference sequence). Trimming removed 7 bases from V and 0 bases from J; junction bases left unmatched: 8. This CDR3 is 15 amino acids long.

V and J are TRBV5-1 and TRBJ1-1; the D gene is possibly TRBD1 (6 bases). The CDR3 covers 15 residues. Looked up from germline, CDR1 is SGHRS and CDR2 is YFSETQ. Trimming cost V 2 bases and J 1 base, with 12 bases left between them. As DNA, the CDR3 is TGCGCCAGCAGCTTTCGGACAGAGTCGAACACTGAAGCTTTCTTT. This codes for CASSFRTESNTEAFF. Full variable domain (outside the CDR3, taken from reference TRBV5-1 and TRBJ1-1): KAGVTQTPRYLIKTRGQQVTLSCSPISGHRSVSWYQQTPGQGLQFLFEYFSETQRNKGNFPGRFSGRQFSNSRSEMNVSTLELGDSALYLCASSFRTESNTEAFFGQGTRLTVV.

This chain joins TRBV5-1 and TRBJ1-1; 10 positions agree with TRBD1. In germline, CDR1 is SGHRS, CDR2 YFSETQ. This CDR3 has 15 amino acids. V shed 5 bases and J 5 bases; nucleotides not matched to a gene: 9. CDR3 sequence (DNA): TGCGCCAGCAGTTCGAGACAGGGGGCGCCGACTGAAGCTTTCTTT. Translation gives CASSSRQGAPTEAFF.

The chain combines TRBV27 with TRBJ1-1; the D gene is possibly TRBD1 (6 bases). The V end was cut by 2 bases, the J end by 1 base, with 8 bases between. In germline, CDR1 is MNHEY, CDR2 SMNVEV (reference sequence). The CDR3 is made up of 14 amino acids. The CDR3 spells CASSLGGANTEAFF. The DNA for the CDR3 is TGTGCCAGCAGTTTAGGGGGGGCGAACACTGAAGCTTTCTTT.

CDR3 amino acids: CASSPGPGSPADEQYF. The CDR3 DNA sequence: TGCGCCAGCAGCCCCGGGCCGGGATCCCCTGCTGACGAGCAGTACTTC. The chain uses TRBV5-1 and TRBJ2-7, with D tentatively TRBD2 (5 bases). Deletions cut 4 bases from V and 5 bases from J, with 22 bases between. The CDR3 totals 16 residues. From germline, CDR1 is SGHRS and CDR2 YFSETQ. Variable domain in full (rest from reference TRBV5-1 and TRBJ2-7): KAGVTQTPRYLIKTRGQQVTLSCSPISGHRSVSWYQQTPGQGLQFLFEYFSETQRNKGNFPGRFSGRQFSNSRSEMNVSTLELGDSALYLCASSPGPGSPADEQYFGPGTRLTVT.

The J gene is TRBJ2-5, the V gene TRBV18, with TRBD1 matching over 11 bases. This CDR3 is 17 amino acids long. Per the germline V gene, CDR1 is KGHSH and CDR2 is LQKENI. V lost 3 bases and J lost 5; bases outside the gene matches: 11. The CDR3 reads CASSPNPGTGGRETQYF. The DNA of the CDR3 is TGTGCCAGCTCACCCAACCCCGGGACAGGGGGGCGCGAGACCCAGTACTTC.

The gene calls are TRBV30 and TRBJ2-7; perhaps TRBD2 as D (5 bases). V was cut by 3 bases and J by 5 bases, with 11 bases left in between. Germline lookup yields CDR1 GTSNPN and CDR2 SVGIG (reference sequence). CDR3 length equals 12 residues. The CDR3 DNA reads TGTGCCTGGAGAGCCACTAGAAACGAGCAGTACTTC. It encodes CAWRATRNEQYF.

The sample holds one count of this clone. The chain links TRBV9 to TRBJ1-3; D uncertain. The CDR3 length is 15 residues. The germline gives CDR1 SGDLS, CDR2 YYNGEE. V gave up 5 bases and J gave up 0 bases, with 12 bases separating them. CDR3 amino acids: CASRAGVSSGNTIYF. The CDR3, as DNA: TGTGCCAGCAGGGCCGGGGTCTCCTCTGGAAACACCATATATTTT.

V is TRBV27 and J is TRBJ2-1; 8 positions match TRBD2. This CDR3 has 17 residues. The J segment lost 2 bases and the V segment lost 0 bases, leaving 6 bases of the junction unmatched. The germline gives CDR1 MNHEY, CDR2 SMNVEV (reference sequence). The CDR3 DNA follows: TGTGCCAGCAGTTTATCCCAACGGGGGGGGACCTACAATGAGCAGTTCTTC. It yields the protein CASSLSQRGGTYNEQFF.

The chain is built from TRBV30 and TRBJ1-2; tentative D call: TRBD1 (6 bases). Germline V gene data show CDR1 as GTSNPN and CDR2 as SVGIG (reference sequence). Trimming removed 8 bases from V and 7 bases from J, with 20 bases in between. The CDR3 sequence is 13 residues long. In DNA form, the CDR3 reads TGTGCCCGGGGGCGGCGGGTTGGTTTTGGCTACACCTTC. Amino acid sequence: CARGRRVGFGYTF.

To note about this clone: Distinct nucleotide sequences in the sample also encode this CDR3. The genes are TRBV9 and TRBJ2-1, with TRBD2 identical over 7 bases. Germline loops: CDR1 SGDLS, CDR2 YYNGEE. J was trimmed by 0 bases and V by 2 bases; bases with no gene match: 5. The CDR3 consists of 16 residues. The CDR3 protein is CASSVSGPSSYNEQFF. Here the CDR3 DNA reads TGTGCCAGCAGCGTTAGCGGGCCGAGCTCCTACAATGAGCAGTTCTTC.

The chain couples TRBV7-3 to TRBJ2-3; D perhaps matches TRBD1 (6 bases). Germline assignment: CDR1 SGHTA and CDR2 FQGTGA. CDR3 length: 14 residues. The V gene lost 5 bases and the J gene lost 0 bases, with 9 bases spanning the gap. This CDR3 is CASSPGDSTDTQYF. CDR3 nucleotides: TGTGCCAGCAGCCCAGGGGACAGCACAGATACGCAGTATTTT.

This chain joins TRBV9 and TRBJ1-3; D unresolved. Trimming shortened V by 4 bases and J by 2 bases, and 10 bases separated the two germline ends. The length of the CDR3 is 14 residues. Germline assignment: CDR1 SGDLS and CDR2 YYNGEE. The CDR3 DNA is TGTGCCAGCAGCCTAGGAGTAGCTGGAAACACCATATATTTT. It yields the protein CASSLGVAGNTIYF.